The 25 T cell receptor beta chains below all came from one sample that was sequenced in a study of monozygotic twins with inflammatory bowel disease. Following a re-call of the 5' RACE reads, TCRdb has one entry per CDR3 protein and lacks DNA. The table for this sample gives approximately 150,000 distinct CDR3 sequences. The sequenced sample was blood. These receptors all stem from a human donor with ulcerative colitis or Crohn's disease, or a healthy co-twin of an affected twin (not recorded which).

J is TRBJ1-2 and V is TRBV19; TCRdb gives TRBD1 as the D gene, but with no DNA this cannot be confirmed. The germline V gene encodes CDR1 LNHDA and CDR2 SQIVND (reference sequence). The CDR3 sequence is 14 residues long. CDR3 sequence reads: CASSITGDRYGYTF.

V usage is TRBV20-1 and J usage is TRBJ2-1. Germline lookup yields CDR1 DFQATT and CDR2 SNEGSKA (reference sequence). This CDR3 is 11 amino acids long. CDR3 residues: CSASQSHEQFF.

The chain couples TRBV20-1 to TRBJ2-3; TCRdb proposes TRBD2, but this gene call is untestable without DNA. Per germline, CDR1 DFQATT and CDR2 SNEGSKA (reference sequence). There are 12 residues in the CDR3. The CDR3 sequence: CSAVRDSYTQYF.

This rearrangement joins TRBV11-2 to TRBJ1-2. The CDR3 spans 13 residues. Germline-derived CDR1 and CDR2 are SGHAT and FQNNGV. CDR3 residues: CASSGSGYYGYTF.

This chain uses TRBV6-2 or TRBV6-3 with TRBJ1-2; TCRdb names TRBD1, which stays unverified in the absence of DNA. The CDR3 spans 12 residues. Germline V gives CDR1 MNHEY, CDR2 SVGEGT. CDR3 sequence reads: CASRDRNYGYTF.

The J gene is TRBJ2-7, the V gene TRBV7-2; TCRdb's D call, TRBD1, is unchecked because there is no DNA. The CDR3 spans 14 residues. CDR1 is SGHTA, CDR2 FQGNSA, per germline. Here the CDR3 reads CASSPRQSAYEQYF.

The chain carries TRBV27 and TRBJ1-5. Germline CDR1 is MNHEY and CDR2 is SMNVEV (reference sequence). This CDR3 is built from 12 residues. CDR3 region: CASSGVGQPQHF.

The J gene is TRBJ2-1, the V gene TRBV7-2; TCRdb calls TRBD2, which cannot be checked without DNA. The V gene's germline CDR1 is SGHTA and CDR2 FQGNSA. The CDR3 extends over 16 amino acids. This CDR3 is CASSLTTSGGAHEQFF.

The rearrangement joins TRBV30 to TRBJ1-4; as DNA is missing, the TRBD1 call by TCRdb cannot be tested. The CDR3 loop spans 14 amino acids. Germline V CDR1 and CDR2: GTSNPN, SVGIG (reference sequence). The CDR3 loop reads CAWRRTGTNEKLFF.

This sequence joins TRBV28 and TRBJ1-5; absent DNA, TCRdb's TRBD1 call cannot be checked. Germline assignment: CDR1 MDHEN and CDR2 SYDVKM. CDR3 length equals 14 residues. The CDR3 loop reads CASSKQPGNQPQHF.

V gene TRBV12-3 or TRBV12-4 combines with J gene TRBJ2-7; TCRdb's D gene call, TRBD1, goes unchecked for lack of DNA. CDR3 size: 17 residues. The chain's CDR3 is CASSEHPPRRGTYEQYF.

The rearrangement uses TRBV6-6 and TRBJ1-4; absent DNA, TCRdb's TRBD1 call cannot be checked. This CDR3 has 14 residues. Germline-derived CDR1 and CDR2 are MNHNY and SVGAGI (reference sequence). The CDR3 reads CASSYPVSGEKLFF.

The chain has TRBV20-1 and TRBJ2-5; as DNA is missing, the TRBD2 call by TCRdb cannot be tested. The CDR3 is 17 residues long. Germline CDR1 is DFQATT and CDR2 is SNEGSKA (reference sequence). The CDR3 protein is CSARGQRTSGVRETQYF.

The J gene is TRBJ2-1, the V gene TRBV5-1; TCRdb picks TRBD2, but there is no DNA to check that call. This CDR3 spans 17 amino acids. Looked up from germline, CDR1 is SGHRS and CDR2 is YFSETQ. This CDR3 reads CASSLVWERGGLNEQFF.

CDR3 loop: CASSLAPFAAYEQYF. The chain joins TRBV7-9 to TRBJ2-7. The CDR3 runs to 15 residues. CDR1 and CDR2 from the germline V gene are SEHNR and FQNEAQ (reference sequence).

The J gene is TRBJ2-3, the V gene TRBV5-8; with no DNA, the TCRdb D assignment of TRBD2 cannot be verified. The CDR3 is made up of 16 amino acids. CDR1 SGHTS and CDR2 YDEGEE come from the germline V gene. The CDR3 region is CASSALRGRITDTQYF.

The chain couples TRBV6-1 to TRBJ2-6; TCRdb's D call, TRBD1, is unchecked because there is no DNA. The germline V gene has CDR1 MNHNS and CDR2 SASEGT. The CDR3 is made up of 15 amino acids. This CDR3 is CAIRDSLSGANVLTF.

This chain links TRBV28 with TRBJ2-2; the TRBD1 assignment by TCRdb is unverifiable without DNA. CDR1 is MDHEN, CDR2 SYDVKM, per germline. The CDR3 is made up of 16 amino acids. The CDR3 spells CASSLPGAVNTGELFF.

The chain joins TRBV20-1 to TRBJ2-5. This CDR3 is 12 amino acids long. CDR1 is DFQATT and CDR2 is SNEGSKA in the germline V gene (reference sequence). CDR3 in amino acids: CSASTRGETQYF.

The V call is TRBV4-1, the J call TRBJ2-5; TCRdb proposes TRBD2, but this gene call is untestable without DNA. This CDR3 has 17 amino acids. Germline V gene sequence: CDR1 MGHRA, CDR2 YSYEKL. Here the CDR3 reads CASSQEGSARDQETQYF.

The chain couples TRBV10-3 to TRBJ2-5; the D call from TCRdb, TRBD1, cannot be confirmed without DNA. The germline V gene encodes CDR1 ENHRY and CDR2 SYGVKD. The CDR3 runs 12 residues. The CDR3 sequence: CAISARGETQYF.

The chain has TRBV4-3 and TRBJ1-4. Germline-derived CDR1 and CDR2 are LGHNA and YSLEER. The CDR3 length is 16 residues. The CDR3: CASSHVRGGGDEKLFF.

The chain links TRBV20-1 to TRBJ2-3; the TCRdb call, TRBD1, lacks DNA for checking. The CDR3 is made up of 14 amino acids. Germline CDR1 and CDR2: DFQATT and SNEGSKA (reference sequence). This CDR3 is CSARVSGGTDTQYF.

The CDR3 reads CASIDTGLGFGQYF. J is TRBJ2-7 and V is TRBV28; TCRdb names TRBD1, which stays unverified in the absence of DNA. Germline lookup yields CDR1 MDHEN and CDR2 SYDVKM. CDR3 length equals 14 residues.

The chain employs TRBV5-1 and TRBJ2-1; the TCRdb call, TRBD1, lacks DNA for checking. CDR3 length: 16 residues. Germline CDR1 reads SGHRS; CDR2 reads YFSETQ. The CDR3: CASSLLGGATNNEQFF.